This TCR beta chain came from a study of OX40 agonist ivuxolimab in advanced cancers. Study-wide results and limits: CD8+ T cells (on average) carried more expanded clones than CD4+ T cells. Clones of CD4+ and CD8+ blood T cells grew by week 6 at doses of 0.1 to 3.0 mg/kg.

As to this clone: Its matching antigen is unknown.

Using immunoSEQ multiplex PCR, the repertoire was profiled, and TCRdb retains in-frame clones only, with some absent. The table records over 40,000 clones, approximately 86% of them present only once. This clonotype originated in an adult with an advanced solid tumor such as melanoma, head and neck, liver or kidney cancer. Specimen: CD4+ or CD8+ T cells sorted from blood, collected in a trial of the OX40 agonist ivuxolimab.

The DNA of the CDR3 is TGTGCCAGCAGCTTGAACAGGGGGGATACCGGGGAGCTGTTTTTT. It codes for CASSLNRGDTGELFF. V and J are TRBV5-4 and TRBJ2-2, with 8 bases that match TRBD1. The germline CDR1 and CDR2 sequences are SGHNT and YYREEE (reference sequence). After removal of 1 base from V and 5 bases from J, the junction contained 4 bases not matched to a gene. The CDR3 runs 15 residues. Together with reference TRBV5-4 and TRBJ2-2, the CDR3 gives the full variable domain: ETGVTQSPTHLIKTRGQQVTLRCSSQSGHNTVSWYQQALGQGPQFIFQYYREEENGRGNFPPRFSGLQFPNYSSELNVNALELDDSALYLCASSLNRGDTGELFFGEGSRLTVL.